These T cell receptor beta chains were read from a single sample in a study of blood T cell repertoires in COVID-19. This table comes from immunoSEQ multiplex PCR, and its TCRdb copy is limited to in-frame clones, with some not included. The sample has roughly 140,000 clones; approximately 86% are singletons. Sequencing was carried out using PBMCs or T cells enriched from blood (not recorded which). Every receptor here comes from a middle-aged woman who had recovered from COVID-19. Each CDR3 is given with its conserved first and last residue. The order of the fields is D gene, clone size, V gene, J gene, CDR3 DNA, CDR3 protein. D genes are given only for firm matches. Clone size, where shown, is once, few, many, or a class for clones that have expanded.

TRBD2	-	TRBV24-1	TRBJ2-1	TGTGCCACCAGTGAGTCCGGGACTAGCGGGAGAGTCGCTGAGCAGTTCTTC	CATSESGTSGRVAEQFF
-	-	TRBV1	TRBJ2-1	TGCACCAGCAGCCTCCCCCTGTGCGGGAGGGCCGGGGAGCAGTTCTTC	CTSSLPLCGRAGEQFF
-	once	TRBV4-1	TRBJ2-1	TGCGCCAGCAGCCAAGATCCGGGGGCGGGGGATGAGCAGTTCTTC	CASSQDPGAGDEQFF
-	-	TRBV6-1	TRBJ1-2	TGTGCCAGCAGTGAAGCGGTGTTTACAGCTAACTATGGCTACACCTTC	CASSEAVFTANYGYTF
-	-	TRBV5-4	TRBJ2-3	TGTGCCAGCAGCTTGGGGGAGGACACAGATACGCAGTATTTT	CASSLGEDTDTQYF
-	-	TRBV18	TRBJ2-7	TGTGCCAGCTCACCACAGGGGAACGGTTACGAGCAGTACTTC	CASSPQGNGYEQYF
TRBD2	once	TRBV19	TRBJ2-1	TGTGCCAGTAGTGGTCTAGCGGGAGGGTACAATGAGCAGTTCTTC	CASSGLAGGYNEQFF
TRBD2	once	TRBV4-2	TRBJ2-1	TGTGCCAGCAGCCCCAACGGGCTAGCGGGAGCCTACAATGAGCAGTTCTTC	CASSPNGLAGAYNEQFF
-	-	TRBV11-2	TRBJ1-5	TGTGCCAGCAGCTTACACAGGGAGAATCAGCCCCAGCATTTT	CASSLHRENQPQHF
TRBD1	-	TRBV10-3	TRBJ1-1	TGTGCCATCACCTGGGACAGGGATGAATCTGAAGCTTTCTTT	CAITWDRDESEAFF
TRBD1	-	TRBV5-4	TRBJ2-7	TGTGCCAGCAGCTCTGGGACAGGGAAATACGAAGAGCAGTACTTC	CASSSGTGKYEEQYF
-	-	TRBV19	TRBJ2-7	TGTGCCAGCCGAGGATCTAGCTCCTACGAGCAGTACTTC	CASRGSSSYEQYF
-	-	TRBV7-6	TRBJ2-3	TGTGCCAGCAGCTTAGGGGGAGACCCAAGCACAGATACGCAGTATTTT	CASSLGGDPSTDTQYF
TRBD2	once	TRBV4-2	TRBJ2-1	TGTGCCAGCAGCCCGGCCGGGACTAGCGGAACCTACAATGAGCAGTTCTTC	CASSPAGTSGTYNEQFF
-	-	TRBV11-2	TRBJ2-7	TGTGCCAGCAGCCCCTCAACAAGGAGGGGCTACGAGCAGTACTTC	CASSPSTRRGYEQYF
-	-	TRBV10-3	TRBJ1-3	TGTGCCATCAGTGAGTCCGGACATCCTTGGGGAAACACCATATATTTT	CAISESGHPWGNTIYF
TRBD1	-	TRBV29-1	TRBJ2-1	TGCAGCGTTGAAGGACAGGGGTCCTACAATGAGCAGTTCTTC	CSVEGQGSYNEQFF
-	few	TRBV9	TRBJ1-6	TGTGCCAGCAGCGTAGTGGCGGCTCCGACTTCACCCCTCCACTTT	CASSVVAAPTSPLHF
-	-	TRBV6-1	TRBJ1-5	TGTGCCAGCAGTGAATGGCAGGGGCGCAATCAGCCCCAGCATTTT	CASSEWQGRNQPQHF
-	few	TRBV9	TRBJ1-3	TGTGCCAGCAGCGTAGCCTTGTTGGGAAACACCATATATTTT	CASSVALLGNTIYF
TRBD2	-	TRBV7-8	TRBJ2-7	TGTGCCAGCAGCTTAGTCCCTAGCGGGACCCCGTTTGAGCAGTACTTC	CASSLVPSGTPFEQYF
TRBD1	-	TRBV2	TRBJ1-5	TGTGCCAGCAGTGAGGATGGACAGGACAATCAGCCCCAGCATTTT	CASSEDGQDNQPQHF
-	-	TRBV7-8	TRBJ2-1	TGTGCCAGCAGCGAAACGGGTAATGAGCAGTTCTTC	CASSETGNEQFF
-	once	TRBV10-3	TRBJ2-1	TGTGCCATCAGTCTCCCCGGGACTGGCAATGAGCAGTTCTTC	CAISLPGTGNEQFF
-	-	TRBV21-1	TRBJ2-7	TGTGCCAGCCTCCGGTGGGAGCAGTACTTC	CASLRWEQYF
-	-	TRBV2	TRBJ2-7	TGTGCCAGCAGTCTCCACTTTGCGGCCCTCCCTCCGGAGCAGTACTTC	CASSLHFAALPPEQYF
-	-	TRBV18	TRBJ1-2	TGTGCCAGCTCACCAACAGGGAACTATGGCTACACCTTC	CASSPTGNYGYTF
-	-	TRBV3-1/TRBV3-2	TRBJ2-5	TGTGCCAGCAGCCAAGATCAATCCGGGAGAGAGACCCAGTACTTC	CASSQDQSGRETQYF
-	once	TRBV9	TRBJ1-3	TGTGCCAGCAGCGGACAGTTATCTGGAAACACCATATATTTT	CASSGQLSGNTIYF
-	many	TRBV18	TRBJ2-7	TGTGCCAGCTCACCCGTCGACAGTACCTACGAGCAGTACTTC	CASSPVDSTYEQYF
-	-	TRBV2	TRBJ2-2	TGTGCCAGCAGTGTCTCTCCTAGGAACACCGGGGAGCTGTTTTTT	CASSVSPRNTGELFF
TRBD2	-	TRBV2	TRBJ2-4	TGTGCCAGCTGGAGCGGGGGTGAAAACATTCAGTACTTC	CASWSGGENIQYF
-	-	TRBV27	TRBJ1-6	TGTGCCAGCAGTTTCTCTCGGGGGGGCCATGGTTCACCCCTCCACTTT	CASSFSRGGHGSPLHF
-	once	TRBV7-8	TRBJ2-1	TGTGCCAGCAGCTTAGGGGGGCATTACAATGAGCAGTTCTTC	CASSLGGHYNEQFF
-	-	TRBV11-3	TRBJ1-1	TGTGCCAGCAGCTTGGCTTCGGGTACTGAAGCTTTCTTT	CASSLASGTEAFF
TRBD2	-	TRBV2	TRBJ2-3	TGTGCCAGCAGCTCACGGACTAGCGGGAGTATTGCAGATACGCAGTATTTT	CASSSRTSGSIADTQYF
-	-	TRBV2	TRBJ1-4	TGTGCCAGCGGAGGAGAGTACGAAAAACTGTTTTTT	CASGGEYEKLFF
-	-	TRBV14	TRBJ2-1	TGTGCCAGCAGCCAAGTTAGACAGAGCAATGAGCAGTTCTTC	CASSQVRQSNEQFF
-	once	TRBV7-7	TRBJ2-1	TGTGCTAGCAGTCGACTAGAGAATGAGCAGTTCTTC	CASSRLENEQFF
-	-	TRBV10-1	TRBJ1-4	TGCGCCAGCAGTGAGTCGTCGCAGGGGTTGGAAAAACTGTTTTTT	CASSESSQGLEKLFF
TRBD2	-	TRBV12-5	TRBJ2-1	TGTGCTAGTGGTTTGTGGTCCTATAGCGGGATGACGGGTTACAATGAGCAGTTCTTC	CASGLWSYSGMTGYNEQFF
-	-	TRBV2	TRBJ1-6	TGTGCCAGCTCTTCACTAAGCTCCTATAATTCACCCCTCCACTTT	CASSSLSSYNSPLHF
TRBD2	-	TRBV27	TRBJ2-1	TGTGCCAGCAGTTTAAGGACTAGCGGGAGGGCGATGCAGTTCTTC	CASSLRTSGRAMQFF
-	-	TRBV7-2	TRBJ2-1	TGTGCCAGCAACCCGGTTGGACTACCTCAATTCTTC	CASNPVGLPQFF
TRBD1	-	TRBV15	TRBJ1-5	TGTGCCACCAGCGCGACAGGGTCTTCTAATCAGCCCCAGCATTTT	CATSATGSSNQPQHF
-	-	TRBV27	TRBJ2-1	TGTGCCAGCAGTTTAACTGCGAGCTCCTACAATGAGCAGTTCTTC	CASSLTASSYNEQFF
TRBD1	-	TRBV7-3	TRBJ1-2	TGTGCCAGCAGCTTACTCGGACAGGGTGGAGGCTACACCTTC	CASSLLGQGGGYTF